Listed below are T cell receptor beta chains from one sample, sequenced in a study of long-term antiretroviral therapy in people with HIV. Generated by immunoSEQ multiplex PCR, the TCRdb table keeps only in-frame clones and is missing some. The table has some 33,000 clones, 95% to 98% seen once. Sequences were derived from unsorted PBMCs, sampled 7.6 years after starting antiretroviral therapy. Every receptor here comes from a man aged 30 to 39 with HIV. Each CDR3 is given with its conserved first and last residue. A D gene is named only where the DNA matches it firmly. Some rows have no size entry. The others give once, few or many, or a class for an expanded clone.

j_call v_call clone_size cdr3_length d_call cdr3_aa cdr3_nt
TRBJ2-7 TRBV6-6 - 14 - CASSYSNVGREQYF TGTGCCAGCAGTTACTCGAACGTGGGGCGCGAGCAGTACTTC
TRBJ2-1 TRBV4-2 - 15 - CASSQSSWGNNEQFF TGTGCCAGCAGCCAGTCATCGTGGGGTAACAATGAGCAGTTCTTC
TRBJ2-7 TRBV6-1 - 11 - CASQGLYEQYF TGTGCCAGCCAGGGGCTGTACGAGCAGTACTTC
TRBJ2-3 TRBV10-3 - 15 TRBD1 CAISERQGGTDTQYF TGTGCCATCAGTGAAAGACAGGGAGGCACAGATACGCAGTATTTT
TRBJ1-5 TRBV7-2 - 15 - CASSLRTYSNQPQHF TGTGCCAGCAGCTTAAGGACTTATAGCAATCAGCCCCAGCATTTT
TRBJ2-5 TRBV7-2 - 13 TRBD1 CASSLGQLETQYF TGTGCCAGCAGCTTGGGACAGCTCGAGACCCAGTACTTC
TRBJ1-4 TRBV9 - 13 - CASSRDPNEKLFF TGTGCCAGCAGCCGGGACCCTAATGAAAAACTGTTTTTT
TRBJ2-3 TRBV5-4 - 16 - CASSWGLAGSSVTQYF TGTGCCAGCAGCTGGGGGCTGGCTGGGAGCAGTGTTACGCAGTATTTT
TRBJ1-1 TRBV6-5 - 11 - CASMGTTEAFF TGTGCCAGCATGGGAACCACTGAAGCTTTCTTT
TRBJ1-1 TRBV4-3 - 16 TRBD1 CASSQDRSRGGTEAFF TGCGCCAGCAGCCAAGATCGGTCCAGGGGGGGCACTGAAGCTTTCTTT
TRBJ2-7 TRBV6-1 - 16 TRBD1 CASSEASWDSSYEQYF TGTGCCAGCAGTGAAGCGAGCTGGGACAGTTCCTACGAGCAGTACTTC
TRBJ2-5 TRBV2 - 14 - CASSAGAGRETQYF TGTGCCAGCAGTGCGGGGGCAGGTCGGGAGACCCAGTACTTC
TRBJ1-2 TRBV9 once 14 - CASSSPRFNYGYTF TGTGCCAGCAGCTCTCCCAGGTTTAACTATGGCTACACCTTC
TRBJ1-4 TRBV7-2 - 15 - CASTVGRVANEKLFF TGTGCCAGCACAGTTGGACGAGTGGCTAATGAAAAACTGTTTTTT
TRBJ1-5 TRBV19 - 16 - CASSLTRTGRNQPQHF TGTGCCAGTAGTCTGACCCGAACAGGGAGGAATCAGCCCCAGCATTTT
TRBJ1-5 TRBV19 - 12 - CASEVGGQPQHF TGTGCCAGTGAGGTCGGGGGCCAGCCCCAGCATTTT
TRBJ2-1 TRBV15 - 18 TRBD2 CATSRDPLTSGGGHEQFF TGTGCCACCAGCAGAGATCCCCTGACTAGCGGGGGGGGCCATGAGCAGTTCTTC
TRBJ1-1 TRBV9 - 13 - CASSVIGVGEAFF TGTGCCAGCAGCGTAATAGGGGTGGGGGAAGCTTTCTTT
TRBJ1-4 TRBV7-8 - 16 - CASSPRRGGRGEKLFF TGTGCCAGCAGCCCCAGGCGGGGGGGGCGGGGTGAAAAACTGTTTTTT
TRBJ1-6 TRBV6-5 once 12 - CASRAGTSPLHF TGTGCCAGCAGGGCAGGGACATCACCCCTCCACTTT
TRBJ2-1 TRBV29-1 once 14 TRBD2 CSDSREGLYNEQFF TGCAGCGACTCGCGGGAGGGCCTCTACAATGAGCAGTTCTTC
TRBJ1-5 TRBV29-1 - 14 - CSVGTANSNQPQHF TGCAGCGTAGGGACGGCAAATAGCAATCAGCCCCAGCATTTT
TRBJ2-3 TRBV5-1 - 16 TRBD2 CASSLGLEYRTDTQYF TGCGCCAGCAGCCTCGGACTAGAATATCGCACAGATACGCAGTATTTT
TRBJ2-7 TRBV19 once 14 TRBD2 CASTTSAASYEQYF TGTGCCAGTACTACTAGCGCCGCCTCCTACGAGCAGTACTTC
TRBJ1-2 TRBV2 - 13 - CASSEASAYGYTF TGTGCCAGCAGTGAAGCCAGCGCCTATGGCTACACCTTC
TRBJ2-1 TRBV15 - 16 TRBD2 CATSPWGGSSYNEQFF TGTGCCACCAGCCCTTGGGGGGGTAGCTCCTACAATGAGCAGTTCTTC
TRBJ1-2 TRBV5-4 - 13 - CASSLKGAGGYTF TGTGCCAGCAGCTTGAAAGGGGCGGGGGGCTACACCTTC
TRBJ1-2 TRBV6-1 - 13 - CASSEGGGGGYTF TGTGCCAGCAGTGAAGGGGGGGGTGGCGGCTACACCTTC
TRBJ2-2 TRBV27 - 12 - CASSFGTGELFF TGTGCCAGCAGTTTTGGAACCGGGGAGCTGTTTTTT
TRBJ1-6 TRBV4-3 - 17 - CASSQEMGYSYNSPLHF TGCGCCAGCAGCCAAGAAATGGGTTACTCCTATAATTCACCCCTCCACTTT
TRBJ1-6 TRBV6-6 once 15 TRBD1 CASRTGTGGNSPLHF TGTGCCAGCCGCACCGGGACAGGGGGTAATTCACCCCTCCACTTT
TRBJ2-2 TRBV11-3 - 13 - CASSQTSAGELFF TGTGCCAGCAGCCAAACCTCGGCCGGGGAGCTGTTTTTT
TRBJ1-2 TRBV7-2 - 14 - CASSLDTDRYGYTF TGTGCCAGCAGCTTAGATACGGACAGATACGGCTACACCTTC
TRBJ2-5 TRBV7-3 - 14 - CASSLDPRVGTQYF TGTGCCAGCAGCTTAGATCCCAGGGTAGGGACCCAGTACTTC
TRBJ2-7 TRBV5-4 - 15 - CASSFRGHGFYEQYF TGTGCCAGCAGCTTTCGAGGACACGGATTCTACGAGCAGTACTTC
TRBJ1-1 TRBV5-1 once 13 - CASSLVRNTEAFF TGCGCCAGCAGCTTGGTCAGGAACACTGAAGCTTTCTTT
TRBJ2-1 TRBV5-4 once 13 TRBD2 CASSLWGGDWQFF TGTGCCAGCAGCTTGTGGGGGGGGGATTGGCAGTTCTTC
TRBJ1-1 TRBV9 once 12 - CASSSENTEAFF TGTGCCAGCAGCTCCGAGAACACTGAAGCTTTCTTT
TRBJ2-2 TRBV27 - 18 TRBD2 CASSPLTSGATYTGELFF TGTGCCAGCAGTCCCCTGACTAGCGGGGCTACCTACACCGGGGAGCTGTTTTTT
TRBJ2-7 TRBV19 once 13 - CASSMVHWGEQYF TGTGCCAGTAGTATGGTCCATTGGGGCGAGCAGTACTTC
TRBJ2-3 TRBV29-1 - 12 TRBD1 CSVRPGQYTQYF TGCAGCGTTCGACCGGGACAGTATACGCAGTATTTT
TRBJ1-3 TRBV7-7 - 17 - CASSLGVPGASGNTIYF TGTGCTAGCAGCTTAGGAGTCCCCGGGGCGAGTGGAAACACCATATATTTT